The 18 T cell receptor beta chains below were found in one sample sequenced in a study of T cells in Graves' hyperthyroidism and ophthalmopathy. What was amplified from RNA transcripts were TCR beta CDR3 regions. TCR CDR3 regions were first amplified by RT-PCR with HTBI primers. MiXCR was run by TCRdb on the multiplex PCR reads, yielding one entry per CDR3 protein. Of fewer than 700,000 distinct CDR3 sequences listed, 15% to 20% are singletons. The sequencing input was blood. The receptors were sampled from a woman aged 18-29 years with Graves' ophthalmopathy.

This clonotype occurred a few times. The chain uses TRBV5-6 and TRBJ2-5, with TRBD1 as a possible D gene (6 bases). Trimming cost V 2 bases and J 4 bases, with 15 bases left between them. The CDR3 is 15 amino acids. Per germline, CDR1 SGHDT and CDR2 YYEEEE. CDR3 sequence reads: CASSFITGRRETQYF. CDR3 DNA: TGTGCCAGCAGCTTTATAACAGGGCGGAGAGAGACCCAGTACTTC. Complete variable domain (other parts from reference TRBV5-6 and TRBJ2-5): DAGVTQSPTHLIKTRGQQVTLRCSPKSGHDTVSWYQQALGQGPQFIFQYYEEEERQRGNFPDRFSGHQFPNYSSELNVNALLLGDSALYLCASSFITGRRETQYFGPGTRLLVL.

This clonotype was recorded at least ten times. The chain has TRBV28 and TRBJ2-5, with D hard to call. V shed 5 bases and J shed 5 bases, with 12 bases lying between them. The CDR3 has 13 residues. The V gene's germline CDR1 is MDHEN and CDR2 SYDVKM. CDR3 in DNA: TGTGCCAGCAGTAGGGATCTCGGGGAGACCCAGTACTTC. Translated, it gives CASSRDLGETQYF.

At least ten counts were recorded for this clonotype. This sequence joins TRBV12-3 or TRBV12-4 and TRBJ1-2; D is undetermined. Trimming stripped 1 base from V and 8 bases from J, with 5 bases between. The CDR3 runs to 11 residues. The CDR3 loop reads CASSLGLGYTF. Written as DNA, the CDR3 is TGTGCCAGCAGTTTAGGGCTCGGCTACACCTTC.

V and J are TRBV3-1 and TRBJ1-2; D is possibly TRBD1 (6 bases). In germline, CDR1 is LGHDT, CDR2 YNNKEL (reference sequence). V lost 1 base to trimming and J lost 4 bases, with 16 bases between them. The CDR3 totals 16 residues. CDR3 nucleotides: TGTGCCAGCAGCCAAGGCGGGCCAGGGGAGGCCTATGGCTACACCTTC. As protein: CASSQGGPGEAYGYTF.

This clonotype has just a few counts. The chain joins TRBV27 to TRBJ2-3, with TRBD2 matching 10 bases. There are 16 residues in the CDR3. V was pared by 2 bases and J by 6 bases, with 8 bases of the junction left unmatched. The germline CDR1 and CDR2 sequences are MNHEY and SMNVEV (reference sequence). CDR3 in DNA: TGTGCCAGCAGTTTAGCTAGCGGGAGTCAATTGGATACGCAGTATTTT. It yields the protein CASSLASGSQLDTQYF.

This chain links TRBV2 with TRBJ2-3, with 11 nucleotides matching TRBD2. After removal of 7 bases from V and 2 bases from J, the junction contained 5 bases not matched to a gene. The CDR3 runs to 15 residues. Germline V gene lookup returns CDR1 SNHLY and CDR2 FYNNEI. In nucleotides, the CDR3 is TGTGCCAGCAACAGACTAGCGGGAACCACAGATACGCAGTATTTT. Protein product: CASNRLAGTTDTQYF.

This clonotype has at least ten counts. This sequence joins TRBV20-1 and TRBJ2-7; no definite D call. This CDR3 contains 12 residues. CDR1 DFQATT and CDR2 SNEGSKA come from the germline V gene (reference sequence). V lost 3 bases and J lost 2, with 8 bases in between. The CDR3 sequence is CSASKQPYEQYF. The CDR3 DNA sequence: TGCAGTGCTAGTAAACAGCCCTACGAGCAGTACTTC.

The chain joins TRBV4-1 to TRBJ2-5; no clear D gene. The CDR3 length is 14 residues. Trimming removed 4 bases from V and 3 bases from J, with 12 bases in between. The germline gives CDR1 MGHRA, CDR2 YSYEKL. Written as DNA, the CDR3 is TGCGCCAGCAGCCTTATAGGGCGTGAAGAGACCCAGTACTTC. Encoded protein: CASSLIGREETQYF.

This clonotype was detected many times. This chain joins TRBV18 and TRBJ2-7; D might be TRBD2 (6 bases). Trimming removed 4 bases from V and 2 bases from J, with 15 bases in between. The CDR3 totals 15 residues. CDR1 is KGHSH and CDR2 is LQKENI in the germline V gene. The CDR3 coding sequence is TGTGCCAGCTCACGCAGCCGGGACTCCCCCTACGAGCAGTACTTC. It yields the protein CASSRSRDSPYEQYF.

A few counts support this clonotype. The V and J genes are TRBV20-1 and TRBJ2-1, with D perhaps given as TRBD1 or TRBD2 (5 bases each). Trimming took 0 bases from V and 0 from J, leaving 12 bases between them. The CDR3 length is 16 residues. Germline CDR1 reads DFQATT; CDR2 reads SNEGSKA (reference sequence). The CDR3 here is CSARDGTASSYNEQFF. Here the CDR3 DNA reads TGCAGTGCTAGAGATGGGACCGCGAGCTCCTACAATGAGCAGTTCTTC.

This clonotype was picked up many times. The CDR3 region is CASSLTGYEQFF. The CDR3 nucleotides read TGTGCCAGCAGCTTAACTGGCTATGAGCAGTTCTTC. This chain links TRBV7-3 with TRBJ2-1; no reliable D call. V was pared by 0 bases and J by 8 bases, with 5 bases between. The germline CDR1 and CDR2 sequences are SGHTA and FQGTGA. This CDR3 contains 12 residues.

This clonotype was detected only a few times. The chain combines TRBV2 with TRBJ2-3, with D possibly matching TRBD2 (6 bases). Germline-derived CDR1 and CDR2 are SNHLY and FYNNEI. CDR3 length: 15 residues. Deletions cut 8 bases from V and 3 bases from J, with 18 bases between. CDR3 nucleotides: TGTGCCAGCGCCATCGGAGCGGGCGGTACAGATACGCAGTATTTT. Its translation: CASAIGAGGTDTQYF.

This clonotype appeared a few times. This chain uses TRBV4-1 with TRBJ1-4; tentative D call: TRBD1 (6 bases). This CDR3 is built from 13 residues. Trimming took off 6 bases at V and 12 bases at J, with 17 bases between the two ends. The germline CDR1 and CDR2 sequences are MGHRA and YSYEKL. The CDR3 DNA is TGCGCCAGCAGGGAACAGGGCTCGATTGAACTGTTTTTT. It encodes CASREQGSIELFF.

The table lists this clonotype with many counts. J is TRBJ2-3 and V is TRBV28; D may correspond to TRBD1 or TRBD2 (6 bases each). V gave up 6 bases and J gave up 1 base, with 14 bases separating them. Germline V gene lookup returns CDR1 MDHEN and CDR2 SYDVKM. The CDR3 has 15 amino acids. CDR3 loop: CASSLFGGGTDTQYF. DNA of the CDR3: TGTGCCAGCAGCCTGTTCGGGGGCGGCACAGATACGCAGTATTTT.

This clonotype was counted only a few times. The chain combines TRBV6-2 or TRBV6-3 with TRBJ1-2; possibly TRBD1 for D (5 bases). V was trimmed by 2 bases and J by 4 bases, leaving 8 bases between them. Germline V gene sequence: CDR1 MNHEY, CDR2 SVGEGT. CDR3 size: 13 residues. The CDR3 spells CASSYDSLYGYTF. The CDR3 nucleotides read TGTGCCAGCAGTTACGACAGTCTCTATGGCTACACCTTC.

Ten or more counts support this clonotype. This chain links TRBV30 with TRBJ1-6, with D possibly TRBD1 on 6 matching bases. Trimming removed 3 bases at V and 5 bases at J, with 14 bases between. Germline-derived CDR1 and CDR2 are GTSNPN and SVGIG (reference sequence). There are 15 residues in the CDR3. The CDR3 region is CAWRGGGFDNSPLHF. The CDR3 nucleotides are TGTGCCTGGAGAGGGGGAGGATTCGATAATTCACCCCTCCACTTT.

In DNA form, the CDR3 reads TGTGCCATCAGTGACAGCTCCTACAATGAGCAGTTCTTC. Translating gives CAISDSSYNEQFF. The V and J genes are TRBV10-3 and TRBJ2-1; D gene unclear. Per germline, CDR1 ENHRY and CDR2 SYGVKD. The CDR3 is 13 amino acids. V shed 3 bases and J shed 0 bases, with 3 bases lying between them.

The rearrangement joins TRBV24-1 to TRBJ1-5; TRBD1 aligns across 8 bases. The CDR3 totals 14 residues. The V segment lost 3 bases and the J segment 7 bases; nucleotides outside the gene matches: 4. Germline V gene sequence: CDR1 KGHDR, CDR2 SFDVKD. The CDR3 DNA reads as TGTGCCACCAGTGATCGGACAGGGCAGCAGCCCCAGCATTTT. Protein sequence: CATSDRTGQQPQHF.